This passage covers 28 T cell receptor beta chains from one sample sequenced in a study of OX40 agonist ivuxolimab in advanced cancers. The repertoire was sequenced with immunoSEQ multiplex PCR; TCRdb's copy has only in-frame clones and lacks some. The sample carries fewer than 100,000 clones, 85% to 90% recorded once. Sequencing used CD4+ or CD8+ T cells sorted from blood, obtained in a trial of the OX40 agonist ivuxolimab. The receptor set was obtained from an adult with an advanced solid tumor such as melanoma, head and neck, liver or kidney cancer.

The chain combines TRBV9 with TRBJ2-3, with TRBD2 matching 7 bases. Germline CDR1 is SGDLS and CDR2 is YYNGEE. After removal of 1 base from V and 2 bases from J, the junction contained 10 bases not matched to a gene. CDR3 size: 17 residues. The CDR3 here is CASSVYTGLNPTDTQYF. As DNA, the CDR3 is TGTGCCAGCAGCGTATATACGGGACTAAACCCCACAGATACGCAGTATTTT.

The V gene is TRBV7-3, the J gene TRBJ2-7; either TRBD1 or TRBD2 may supply D (5 bases each). This CDR3 is 12 amino acids long. V was trimmed by 5 bases and J by 9 bases, leaving 14 bases between them. The germline gives CDR1 SGHTA, CDR2 FQGTGA. The CDR3 sequence: CASSVGETGQYF. For the CDR3, the DNA is TGTGCCAGCAGCGTGGGGGAGACGGGGCAGTACTTC.

The chain employs TRBV4-1 and TRBJ2-5, with 10 bases that match TRBD2. Trimming removed 0 bases from V and 6 bases from J; junction bases left unmatched: 13. The germline gives CDR1 MGHRA, CDR2 YSYEKL. The CDR3 is 18 residues long. DNA for the CDR3: TGCGCCAGCAGCCAAGAGTCCAAAAGCGGGAGGGCCGAGCAGACCCAGTACTTC. It is translated as CASSQESKSGRAEQTQYF.

The rearrangement joins TRBV7-2 to TRBJ2-7, with 9 bases matching TRBD1. V was clipped by 5 bases and J by 3 bases; unmatched bases: 8. CDR1 and CDR2 (germline): SGHTA, FQGNSA. The CDR3 sequence is 15 residues long. The CDR3 region has the DNA TGTGCCAGCAGCCCACCTCTGGGACAGGGCTACGAGCAGTACTTC. Its translation is CASSPPLGQGYEQYF.

This rearrangement joins TRBV30 to TRBJ1-3; possibly TRBD1 for D (5 bases). V dropped 3 bases and J dropped 0 bases, with 15 bases sitting between them. This CDR3 has 16 residues. Germline V lookup: CDR1 GTSNPN, CDR2 SVGIG (reference sequence). The CDR3: CAWRGTSLLSGNTIYF. The CDR3 bases are TGTGCCTGGAGGGGGACGTCGCTTCTCTCTGGAAACACCATATATTTT.

The V gene is TRBV30, the J gene TRBJ1-4; D gene uncertain. The CDR3 length is 14 residues. The germline gives CDR1 GTSNPN, CDR2 SVGIG (reference sequence). The V end was cut by 0 bases, the J end by 7 bases, with 12 bases between. The CDR3 sequence is CAWSVEGGSEKLFF. The DNA for the CDR3 is TGTGCCTGGAGTGTAGAGGGTGGGAGTGAAAAACTGTTTTTT. The whole variable domain, filled in from reference TRBV30 and TRBJ1-4, reads SQTIHQWPATLVQPVGSPLSLECTVEGTSNPNLYWYRQAAGRGLQLLFYSVGIGQISSEVPQNLSASRPQDRQFILSSKKLLLSDSGFYLCAWSVEGGSEKLFFGSGTQLSVL.

The chain employs TRBV6-5 and TRBJ1-1, with D possibly matching TRBD1 (6 bases). The ends were cut back, 5 bases at V and 0 bases at J, with 13 bases in the middle. The germline V gene encodes CDR1 MNHEY and CDR2 SVGAGI. The CDR3 runs 15 residues. Written as DNA, the CDR3 is TGTGCCAGCAGTCGTACAGGGAATATGAACACTGAAGCTTTCTTT. Translated, it gives CASSRTGNMNTEAFF.

The chain links TRBV7-6 to TRBJ1-5; D not resolved. CDR3 length: 14 residues. Trimming removed 1 base from V and 4 bases from J, with 8 bases in between. CDR1 and CDR2 (germline): SGHVS, FNYEAQ. The CDR3 loop is CASSLGSGNQPQHF. The CDR3 nucleotides read TGTGCCAGCAGCTTAGGATCCGGGAATCAGCCCCAGCATTTT. Filled out from reference TRBV7-6 and TRBJ1-5, the complete variable domain reads GAGVSQSPRYKVTKRGQDVALRCDPISGHVSLYWYRQALGQGPEFLTYFNYEAQQDKSGLPNDRFSAERPEGSISTLTIQRTEQRDSAMYRCASSLGSGNQPQHFGDGTRLSIL.

This sequence joins TRBV5-8 and TRBJ2-7; a possible D gene is TRBD2 (5 bases). This CDR3 spans 14 amino acids. V was clipped by 4 bases and J by 0 bases, with 11 bases between them. Germline V gene data show CDR1 as SGHTS and CDR2 as YDEGEE. CDR3 coding DNA: TGTGCCAGCAGCCCACGGACTGTCTCCTACGAGCAGTACTTC. This translates into CASSPRTVSYEQYF.

The chain links TRBV5-4 to TRBJ2-1; no definite D call. V lost 10 bases and J 3 bases, leaving 32 bases between the germline ends. Germline V lookup: CDR1 SGHNT, CDR2 YYREEE (reference sequence). This CDR3 has 19 residues. The CDR3 DNA reads TGTGCCCGGATGACAAAAACCGGACCCACCAAATCTTACTACAATGAGCAGTTCTTC. The encoded protein is CARMTKTGPTKSYYNEQFF.

CDR3 DNA sequence: TGTGCCAGCAGCCCACGACAGGGACCAATTTCCTACGAGCAGTACTTC. Amino acids: CASSPRQGPISYEQYF. The chain carries TRBV9 and TRBJ2-7; 7 positions match TRBD1. After removal of 4 bases from V and 1 base from J, the junction contained 11 bases not matched to a gene. Germline-derived CDR1 and CDR2 are SGDLS and YYNGEE. There are 16 residues in the CDR3.

This sequence joins TRBV11-2 and TRBJ2-7, with 7 bases lining up with TRBD1. Germline trimming cut 5 bases from V and 2 bases from J; bases unmatched to any gene: 9. In germline, CDR1 is SGHAT, CDR2 FQNNGV. The CDR3 runs to 15 residues. In nucleotides, the CDR3 is TGTGCCAGCAGCGAAACAGGGGCGACTGCCTACGAGCAGTACTTC. Residues: CASSETGATAYEQYF.

The gene calls are TRBV9 and TRBJ1-6; 9 nucleotides agree with TRBD1. This CDR3 has 19 residues. Trimming at V came to 3 bases and at J to 5 bases, leaving 15 bases not matched to a gene. The germline gives CDR1 SGDLS, CDR2 YYNGEE. The CDR3 DNA follows: TGTGCCAGCAGCGAGGGGACAGGGAAGCGCGGGTCGGATAATTCACCCCTCCACTTT. As protein: CASSEGTGKRGSDNSPLHF.

The chain combines TRBV18 with TRBJ2-7; the match to TRBD1 covers 9 bases. CDR1 and CDR2 (germline): KGHSH, LQKENI. The ends lost 3 bases at V and 1 base at J; junction bases unmatched: 13. This CDR3 region has 18 residues. The CDR3 sequence: CASSPGDRVIPDSYEQYF. Here the CDR3 DNA reads TGTGCCAGCTCACCCGGGGACAGGGTAATCCCTGATTCCTACGAGCAGTACTTC.

The chain recombines TRBV6-6 with TRBJ1-1; possibly TRBD1 for D (5 bases). The CDR3 consists of 12 residues. With 7 bases removed from V and 6 bases from J, the gap between germline ends came to 12 bases. Germline CDR1 and CDR2: MNHNY and SVGAGI (reference sequence). The CDR3 loop is CASIRSGSEAFF. CDR3 nucleotides: TGTGCCAGCATACGGTCAGGGTCTGAAGCTTTCTTT.

The rearrangement uses TRBV27 and TRBJ1-1, with D perhaps matching TRBD1 (5 bases). The CDR3 is made up of 16 amino acids. CDR1 is MNHEY and CDR2 is SMNVEV in the germline V gene (reference sequence). Between the trimmed V and J ends, which lost 5 bases and 5 bases, there was a span of 21 bases. The CDR3: CASSLAGRQFATEAFF. The CDR3 DNA reads TGTGCCAGCAGTCTCGCAGGGAGACAGTTCGCAACTGAAGCTTTCTTT.

V gene TRBV5-1 combines with J gene TRBJ2-3, with D possibly being TRBD2 (6 bases). The CDR3 loop spans 16 amino acids. The V end lost 1 base, the J end lost 0 bases, and 12 bases lay between the germline ends. Looked up from germline, CDR1 is SGHRS and CDR2 is YFSETQ. The CDR3 nucleotides are TGCGCCAGCAGCTTGTACGGGAGAGGTAGCACAGATACGCAGTATTTT. Translated, it gives CASSLYGRGSTDTQYF.

This clone was counted once. The chain carries TRBV4-1 and TRBJ2-1, with 9 bases matching TRBD2. The CDR3 runs to 19 residues. Germline V gene sequence: CDR1 MGHRA, CDR2 YSYEKL. Trimming removed 5 bases from V and 6 bases from J; junction bases left unmatched: 20. CDR3 amino acids: CASSSASGREGRMFNEQFF. The CDR3 bases are TGCGCCAGCAGCTCAGCTTCGGGGCGGGAGGGCCGAATGTTCAATGAGCAGTTCTTC.

This chain uses TRBV27 with TRBJ1-3, with unresolved D. Between the trimmed V and J ends, which lost 6 bases and 1 base, there was a span of 13 bases. CDR3 length: 15 amino acids. Germline V lookup: CDR1 MNHEY, CDR2 SMNVEV (reference sequence). The CDR3 region has the DNA TGTGCCAGCAGCCCCGGTGGGTCATCTGGAAACACCATATATTTT. Translation: CASSPGGSSGNTIYF.

The chain employs TRBV27 and TRBJ2-7, with D possibly TRBD2 on 5 matching bases. Trimming shortened V by 4 bases and J by 13 bases, and 14 bases separated the two germline ends. CDR1 is MNHEY, CDR2 SMNVEV, per germline (reference sequence). This CDR3 has 11 amino acids. The CDR3 protein is CASSSSGLAYF. The CDR3 region has the DNA TGTGCCAGCAGTTCGAGCGGCCTTGCTTACTTC.

The chain recombines TRBV6-5 with TRBJ1-1; a possible D gene is TRBD1 (5 bases). Germline V lookup: CDR1 MNHEY, CDR2 SVGAGI. The CDR3 consists of 14 residues. Trimming stripped 6 bases from V and 1 base from J, with 12 bases between. The CDR3 sequence is CASSDSQGNTEAFF. Written as DNA, the CDR3 is TGTGCCAGCAGCGACTCTCAGGGGAACACTGAAGCTTTCTTT.

The J gene is TRBJ2-1, the V gene TRBV18; D unclear. The V gene's germline CDR1 is KGHSH and CDR2 LQKENI. The CDR3 has 13 residues. Trimming took off 3 bases at V and 9 bases at J, with 12 bases between the two ends. CDR3 sequence: CASSPLEAVEQFF. For the CDR3, the DNA is TGTGCCAGCTCACCCCTGGAAGCTGTTGAGCAGTTCTTC.

The chain combines TRBV7-9 with TRBJ1-6; D gene ambiguous. The germline V and J ends were trimmed by 3 bases and 12 bases, with 9 bases remaining between them. This CDR3 region has 12 residues. Germline V lookup: CDR1 SEHNR, CDR2 FQNEAQ (reference sequence). CDR3 nucleotide sequence: TGTGCCAGCAGCTTCGCAGGAGGACCCCTCCACTTT. Translation: CASSFAGGPLHF.

This clone has only one observation. V and J are TRBV4-1 and TRBJ1-3; D perhaps matches TRBD1 (5 bases). Deletions cut 0 bases from V and 4 bases from J, with 10 bases between. The germline CDR1 and CDR2 sequences are MGHRA and YSYEKL. The CDR3 has 15 residues. CDR3 protein: CASSQETGPGNTIYF. CDR3 sequence (DNA): TGCGCCAGCAGCCAAGAGACGGGGCCAGGAAACACCATATATTTT.

The table lists this clone with a few counts. The rearrangement uses TRBV10-1 and TRBJ1-5; no clear D. The V and J ends lost 4 bases and 3 bases respectively, with 7 bases between them. This CDR3 has 13 amino acids. The germline CDR1 and CDR2 sequences are WNHNN and SYGVQD (reference sequence). The CDR3 DNA sequence: TGCGCCAGCAGTGGGGGATTCAATCAGCCCCAGCATTTT. Translating it yields CASSGGFNQPQHF.

The chain couples TRBV7-9 to TRBJ2-7; D unresolved. Germline CDR1 SEHNR, CDR2 FQNEAQ (reference sequence). This CDR3 is 14 amino acids long. V was shortened by 5 bases and J by 3 bases, with 14 bases between the two germline ends. The CDR3 DNA sequence: TGTGCCAGCAGCGCCCACGACGGCCGCTACGAGCAGTACTTC. Residues: CASSAHDGRYEQYF.

V is TRBV18 and J is TRBJ1-1; TRBD1 matches at 9 bases. V was clipped by 4 bases and J by 8 bases; unmatched bases: 8. The length of the CDR3 is 14 residues. CDR1 is KGHSH and CDR2 is LQKENI in the germline V gene. CDR3 protein: CASSLPGQGREAFF. CDR3 coding DNA: TGTGCCAGCTCACTGCCGGGACAGGGCCGGGAAGCTTTCTTT.

This rearrangement joins TRBV9 to TRBJ2-3; TRBD2 aligns across 10 bases. Losses at the gene ends were 4 bases for V and 4 bases for J; bases not matched to a gene: 9. This CDR3 region has 16 residues. CDR1 and CDR2 from the germline V gene are SGDLS and YYNGEE. The CDR3 DNA reads as TGTGCCAGCAGCTCCGGGGGACTAGCGATCTCAGATACGCAGTATTTT. Translated, it gives CASSSGGLAISDTQYF.